This T cell receptor beta chain was sequenced in a study of blood T cell repertoires in COVID-19. Using immunoSEQ multiplex PCR, the repertoire was profiled, and TCRdb retains in-frame clones only, with some absent. The table includes about 480,000 clones, roughly 88% detected once. The V gene's germline CDR1 is LNHDA and CDR2 SQIVND (reference sequence). CDR3 length: 13 amino acids. V lost 2 bases to trimming and J lost 2 bases, with 6 bases between them. The sample taken for sequencing was PBMCs or T cells enriched from blood (not recorded which). The clonotype originates from a woman in her thirties or forties who had recovered from COVID-19. The chain employs TRBV19 and TRBJ2-5, with D unclear. CDR3 sequence reads: CASSINSQETQYF. CDR3 in DNA: TGTGCCAGTAGTATAAACAGTCAAGAGACCCAGTACTTC.